This record concerns one T cell receptor beta chain sequence. Its antigen is as yet unknown. The entry originates in a study of CD8 T cells in Susac syndrome. Study observations and caveats: It was acknowledged in the study that the number of individuals who were included in its TCR sequencing and HLA analysis was relatively small.

The multiple sclerosis controls were treatment-naive patients affected by stable or active relapsing-remitting disease. Negative isolation was used for CD8+ and CD4+ T cells, and FACS enrichment was applied to TEMRA cells. RNA, at about 0.5 to 1 ug, was reverse transcribed with random hexamers. TCRdb called the immunoSEQ multiplex PCR reads again in MiXCR, with one record for every CDR3 protein. Among under 350,000 distinct CDR3 sequences listed, about 91% were seen once. The source material was CD4+ T cells from PBMCs. The sequence derives from a human donor with multiple sclerosis.

The CDR3 sequence is CAWSRGNYGYTF. DNA of the CDR3: TGTGCCTGGAGTCGGGGGAACTATGGCTACACCTTC. This rearrangement joins TRBV30 to TRBJ1-2, with a tentative D call TRBD1 (5 bases). Germline CDR1 reads GTSNPN; CDR2 reads SVGIG (reference sequence). Trimming removed 2 bases at V and 2 bases at J, with 6 bases between. This CDR3 has 12 amino acids. Complete variable domain (other parts from reference TRBV30 and TRBJ1-2): SQTIHQWPATLVQPVGSPLSLECTVEGTSNPNLYWYRQAAGRGLQLLFYSVGIGQISSEVPQNLSASRPQDRQFILSSKKLLLSDSGFYLCAWSRGNYGYTFGSGTRLTVV.